The 6 T cell receptor beta chains below were found in one sample sequenced in a study of blood T cell repertoires in COVID-19. TCRdb keeps only in-frame clones here, not all; method: immunoSEQ multiplex PCR. This table holds 200,000 to 250,000 clones, approximately 88% found once. Input material: PBMCs or T cells enriched from blood (not recorded which). These receptors originate from a woman aged 25-40 years who had been exposed to COVID-19.

This chain joins TRBV3-1 (or the pseudogene TRBV3-2) and TRBJ2-7, with 7 nucleotides matching TRBD1. The CDR3 is made up of 15 amino acids. The germline V gene encodes CDR1 LGHDT and CDR2 YNNKEL (reference sequence). V trimming: 1 base; J trimming: 4 bases; junction bases outside the gene matches: 7. CDR3 DNA: TGTGCCAGCAGCCAAGGAGGGACAGCTCTATACGAGCAGTACTTC. It translates to CASSQGGTALYEQYF.

The rearrangement links TRBV9 to TRBJ2-2, with 10 bases aligning to TRBD1. V was clipped by 3 bases and J by 6 bases; unmatched bases: 5. Germline assignment: CDR1 SGDLS and CDR2 YYNGEE. The length of the CDR3 is 15 residues. The CDR3 sequence: CASSAGQGVPGELFF. The CDR3 coding sequence is TGTGCCAGCAGCGCCGGACAGGGGGTCCCCGGGGAGCTGTTTTTT.

This chain links TRBV27 with TRBJ1-1; a weak D match, TRBD1 (5 bases). Germline-derived CDR1 and CDR2 are MNHEY and SMNVEV (reference sequence). V was pared by 6 bases and J by 3 bases, with 11 bases between. The CDR3 contains 13 residues. The CDR3 sequence is CASSLGGDTEAFF. In DNA, the CDR3 is TGTGCCAGCAGCCTAGGAGGGGACACTGAAGCTTTCTTT.

The V call is TRBV6-5, the J call TRBJ2-7; a weak D match, TRBD2 (5 bases). This CDR3 is built from 14 residues. V lost 7 bases to trimming and J lost 3 bases, with 16 bases between them. CDR1 is MNHEY and CDR2 is SVGAGI in the germline V gene. The CDR3 coding sequence is TGTGCCAGCACAACGGGGTGGGCAAACTACGAGCAGTACTTC. This sequence encodes CASTTGWANYEQYF.

The rearrangement uses TRBV9 and TRBJ2-1; 8 positions match TRBD2. V trimming: 4 bases; J trimming: 4 bases; junction bases outside the gene matches: 13. Germline V gene data show CDR1 as SGDLS and CDR2 as YYNGEE. CDR3 length equals 17 residues. CDR3 bases: TGTGCCAGCAGCCCCATCCGACTGGCGGGAGGATACAATGAGCAGTTCTTC. Its protein product is CASSPIRLAGGYNEQFF.

The chain recombines TRBV11-2 with TRBJ2-1; TRBD2 aligns across 9 bases. The junction had 8 bases not matched to a gene; V was cut back by 4 bases and J by 7 bases. This CDR3 has 15 amino acids. Germline V lookup: CDR1 SGHAT, CDR2 FQNNGV. CDR3 DNA sequence: TGTGCCAGCAGCTCGCTTAGCGGGAGTAAGAATGAGCAGTTCTTC. This codes for CASSSLSGSKNEQFF.